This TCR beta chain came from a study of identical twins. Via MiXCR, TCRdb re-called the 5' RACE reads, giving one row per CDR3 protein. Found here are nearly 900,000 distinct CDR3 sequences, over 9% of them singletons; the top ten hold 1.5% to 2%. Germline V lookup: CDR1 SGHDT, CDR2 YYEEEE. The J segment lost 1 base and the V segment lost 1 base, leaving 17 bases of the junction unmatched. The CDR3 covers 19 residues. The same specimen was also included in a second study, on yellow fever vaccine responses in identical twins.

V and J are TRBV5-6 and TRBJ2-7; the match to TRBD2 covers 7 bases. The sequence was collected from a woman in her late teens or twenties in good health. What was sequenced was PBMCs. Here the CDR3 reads CASSLFRPQLAFKSYEQYF. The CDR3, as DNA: TGTGCCAGCAGCTTGTTTCGCCCCCAACTAGCGTTTAAATCCTACGAGCAGTACTTC.